This TCR beta chain was identified during a study of blood T cell repertoires in COVID-19 (dated by TCRdb to about 2020). A note on the overall study: Collaborator samples came from the United States, Italy and Spain and covered acute and convalescent phases of COVID-19. The prospective study material was composed of cDNA or gDNA derived from T cells, B-cell-depleted T cells, or PBMCs. Deeply sampled blood TCRbeta repertoires from subjects exposed to, actively infected with, or recovered from COVID-19 were included in the dataset. The repertoires were released in a freely available public database intended as a resource for research on the immune response to SARS-CoV-2. The samples were drawn from the first 160 participants of the ongoing ImmuneRACE study and from under 1,500 subjects provided by 6 global collaborators. The sample metadata nearly always contained a de-identified subject ID, COVID-19 status, age in years and sex. Where available, HLA class I and class II types were taken from metadata supplied by the sample provider and were not determined by assay-based typing.

Beyond this particular receptor, the publication reports: How much clinical and demographic metadata was included differed by source and by participant, and the metadata was provided uncurated.

Of note for this clone: Its antigen remains unidentified. Nothing much larger sits one base from this clone, and base qualities are not available.

The immunoSEQ Assay, a bias-controlled multiplex PCR, was used to amplify TCRbeta CDR3 regions from genomic DNA. The authors processed their data as follows. Nucleated cell counts per sample were estimated from amplification of reference gene primers within the assay. Sequence reads were collapsed and filtered to measure the absolute abundance of every unique TCRbeta CDR3 rearrangement. For each sample, productive Simpson clonality was calculated by taking the square root of Simpson's diversity index across productive rearrangements. TCRdb stores this immuneACCESS table with in-frame sequences only. Part of the clones is absent; in the studies checked, under half of the shortfall reflects unresolved V genes, and no reason is known for the rest. The V and J calls and clone size were taken over from that table, and D and trimming were inferred from the DNA. The sample records some 150,000 clones, roughly four fifths of which are singletons. The ten largest clonotypes hold roughly 1.5% of the sample.

The collaborating institutions used their own protocols to collect whole blood in K2EDTA tubes. Collaborator samples were shipped for TCRbeta analysis as frozen whole blood, isolated PBMCs, or DNA extracted from either sample type. Including cysteine and phenylalanine, the CDR3 has 13 amino acids. Of the read, only the CDR3 DNA is kept; its 39 bases are in frame from base 1. Based on the germline V gene (reference sequence), the CDR1 and CDR2 sequences are MNHEY and SMNVEV. V and J are trimmed by 3 bases and 3 bases, and the gene matches miss 2 bases of the junction. The clonotype was recovered from a man older than 75 with acute or convalescent COVID-19. The sequence joins TRBV27 to TRBJ2-7; 7 nucleotides in the junction match TRBD1. Material: peripheral blood. The CDR3 region has the sequence CASSLNRGYEQYF. The nucleotides are TGTGCCAGCAGTTTGAACAGGGGCTACGAGCAGTACTTC.